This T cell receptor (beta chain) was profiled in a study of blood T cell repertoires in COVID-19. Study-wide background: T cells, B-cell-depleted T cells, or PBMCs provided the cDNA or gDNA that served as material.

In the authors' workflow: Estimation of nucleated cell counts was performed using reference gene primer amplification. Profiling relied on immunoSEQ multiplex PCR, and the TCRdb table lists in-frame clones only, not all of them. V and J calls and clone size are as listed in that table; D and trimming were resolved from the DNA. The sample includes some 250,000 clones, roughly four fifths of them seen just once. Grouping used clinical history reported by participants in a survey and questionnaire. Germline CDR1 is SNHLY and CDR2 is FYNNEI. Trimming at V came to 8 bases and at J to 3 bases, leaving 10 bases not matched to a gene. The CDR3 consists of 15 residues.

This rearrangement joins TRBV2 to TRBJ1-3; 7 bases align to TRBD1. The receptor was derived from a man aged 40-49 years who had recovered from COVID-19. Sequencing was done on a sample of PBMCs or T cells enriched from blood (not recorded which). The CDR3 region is CASGETGARGNTIYF. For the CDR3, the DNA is TGTGCCAGCGGGGAAACAGGGGCTCGTGGAAACACCATATATTTT.